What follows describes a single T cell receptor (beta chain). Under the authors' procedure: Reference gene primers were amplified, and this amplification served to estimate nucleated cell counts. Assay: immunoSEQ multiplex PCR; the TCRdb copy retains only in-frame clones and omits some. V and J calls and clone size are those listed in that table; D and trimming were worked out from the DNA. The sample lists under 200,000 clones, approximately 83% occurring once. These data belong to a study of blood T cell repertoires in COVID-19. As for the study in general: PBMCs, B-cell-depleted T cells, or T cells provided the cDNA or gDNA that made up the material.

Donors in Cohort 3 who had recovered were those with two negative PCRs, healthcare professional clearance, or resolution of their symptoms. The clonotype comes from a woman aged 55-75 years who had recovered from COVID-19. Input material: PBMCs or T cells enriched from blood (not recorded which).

The CDR3 nucleotides read TGTGCCAGCAGTGTGGGACAGGGGGGCGGCTACACCTTC. Its translation: CASSVGQGGGYTF. V usage is TRBV25-1 and J usage is TRBJ1-2, with 11 positions matching TRBD1. The CDR3 has 13 residues. In germline, CDR1 is MGHDK, CDR2 SYGVNS. The V segment lost 4 bases and the J segment 8 bases; nucleotides outside the gene matches: 3.